This is a list of T cell receptor beta chains from one sample in a study of cytomegalovirus exposure and HLA in healthy donors. The protocol was immunoSEQ multiplex PCR, while the TCRdb copy is restricted to in-frame clones and leaves out a portion. The sample has some 200,000 clones, around 79% seen once. The sample consisted of PBMCs. The receptors originated from a girl aged 2 to 9 in good health and CMV-seronegative. Both conserved end residues are part of each CDR3. A D gene is named only where the DNA matches it firmly. The size field is filled for only some rows; it gives once, few, many or a size class.

j_call | v_call | clone_size | d_call | cdr3_nt | cdr3_aa
TRBJ2-3 | TRBV27 | NA | NA | TGTGCCAATTCGCAGGTAGGCACAGATACGCAGTATTTT | CANSQVGTDTQYF
TRBJ1-5 | TRBV6-1 | NA | NA | TGTGCCAGCAGTGAAGTAGAATCAGGCCCTCCCCCGCCCCAGCATTTT | CASSEVESGPPPPQHF
TRBJ1-2 | TRBV27 | NA | TRBD1 | TGTGCCAGCAGCGAACGGACAGGGTTTGGCTACACCTTC | CASSERTGFGYTF
TRBJ2-7 | TRBV5-6 | NA | TRBD2 | TGTGCCAGCAGCCCCCCGGGCGGGAGGAGCTACGAGCAGTACTTC | CASSPPGGRSYEQYF
TRBJ1-5 | TRBV21-1 | NA | NA | TGTGCCAGCAGCAAAGCCACGTACTGTAGCAATCAGCCCCAGCATTTT | CASSKATYCSNQPQHF
TRBJ2-5 | TRBV6-6 | NA | NA | TGTGCCAGCAGTTCCTCGTCTCGTGGGGCCGGGGAGACCCAGTACTTC | CASSSSSRGAGETQYF
TRBJ2-7 | TRBV4-2 | NA | TRBD2 | TGTGCCAGCAGCCAAGAGGGGGGGAGGGCCCACGAGCAGTACTTC | CASSQEGGRAHEQYF
TRBJ2-7 | TRBV19 | NA | NA | TGTGCCAGTAGTATAGCGGGGAGATCCTACGAGCAGTACTTC | CASSIAGRSYEQYF
TRBJ2-3 | TRBV6-6 | NA | TRBD2 | TGTGCCAGCACATTGGATAGCGGGGTTCGCACAGATACGCAGTATTTT | CASTLDSGVRTDTQYF
TRBJ1-2 | TRBV2 | few | TRBD1 | TGTGCCAGCCAGACAGGGACTAACTATGGCTACACCTTC | CASQTGTNYGYTF
TRBJ2-7 | TRBV5-4 | NA | NA | TGTGCCAGCAGCTTGGGGGGGGTCGACAGGGTAGGCGAGCAGTACTTC | CASSLGGVDRVGEQYF
TRBJ1-2 | TRBV7-9 | NA | TRBD1 | TGTGCCAGCAGGGGGGACAGTTACTATGGCTACACCTTC | CASRGDSYYGYTF
TRBJ2-7 | TRBV5-6 | NA | NA | TGTGCCAGCAGCTGGGGGCCGAGCAACGAGCAGTACTTC | CASSWGPSNEQYF
TRBJ2-2 | TRBV6-6 | NA | TRBD1 | TGTGCCAGCAGTCACTCCGGGACAGGGGCTGTTGGGGAGCTGTTTTTT | CASSHSGTGAVGELFF
TRBJ1-1 | TRBV27 | NA | NA | TGTGCCAGCAGTTTAGAGGGTTGGACTGAAGCTTTCTTT | CASSLEGWTEAFF
TRBJ2-1 | TRBV5-1 | NA | NA | TGCGCCAGCAGCTCGATCGCCGGGGGGCCCTCGGATGAGCAGTTCTTC | CASSSIAGGPSDEQFF
TRBJ1-5 | TRBV7-4 | few | NA | TGTGCCAGCAGCCCCCGGCCCCAGCATTTT | CASSPRPQHF
TRBJ2-1 | TRBV7-9 | NA | TRBD2 | TGTGCCAGCAGCTTCAGGACAGAAGCGGGAGTGGGGGTCTTC | CASSFRTEAGVGVF
TRBJ1-4 | TRBV5-1 | few | NA | TGCGCCAGCAGCTTGGACAGGGTTGAAAAACTGTTTTTT | CASSLDRVEKLFF
TRBJ1-6 | TRBV5-4 | NA | NA | TGTGCCAGCAGTTCGGCCGCAGGGAATTCACCCCTCCACTTT | CASSSAAGNSPLHF
TRBJ2-6 | TRBV6-4 | once | NA | TGTGCCAGCAAAAGAGAGCCTGGGGCCAACGTCCTGACTTTC | CASKREPGANVLTF
TRBJ2-5 | TRBV5-8 | NA | NA | TGTGCCAGCAGCCTAGCATGGGGACAAGAGACCCAGTACTTC | CASSLAWGQETQYF
TRBJ2-4 | TRBV6-1 | NA | NA | TGTGCCAGCAGTGACAATCTTATGCGGGACATTCAGTACTTC | CASSDNLMRDIQYF
TRBJ2-5 | TRBV5-6 | NA | NA | TGTGCCAGCAGCCCCGCCCCTTCGGGTGGAGAGACCCAGTACTTC | CASSPAPSGGETQYF
TRBJ1-2 | TRBV5-6 | NA | NA | TGTGCCAGCAAACCGGTTAACTATGGCTACACCTTC | CASKPVNYGYTF
TRBJ2-7 | TRBV5-1 | NA | TRBD2 | TGCGCCAGCAGCTCGGGACTAGCGGGAGACGAGCAGTACTTC | CASSSGLAGDEQYF
TRBJ1-2 | TRBV7-9 | NA | NA | TGTGCCAGCAGCTTGAACGGTCTTTATGGCTACACCTTC | CASSLNGLYGYTF
TRBJ1-1 | TRBV30 | few | TRBD1 | TGTGCTTTAACACAGGGGGCGGGTACTGAAGCTTTCTTT | CALTQGAGTEAFF
TRBJ2-2 | TRBV13 | NA | TRBD2 | TGTGCCAGCAGCTCTACTAGCGGGAGCTCCGGGGAGCTGTTTTTT | CASSSTSGSSGELFF
TRBJ1-1 | TRBV2 | NA | NA | TGTGCCAGCAGTTTCAGGGGTCTTGAAGCTTTCTTT | CASSFRGLEAFF
TRBJ1-1 | TRBV19 | NA | TRBD1 | TGTGCCAGTAGTATAGTAACAGGGGGAAGCACTGAAGCTTTCTTT | CASSIVTGGSTEAFF
TRBJ2-4 | TRBV5-1 | NA | TRBD2 | TGCGCCAGCAGCTTGTTCTCTAGCGGGGGGGCCCGGGACATTCAGTACTTC | CASSLFSSGGARDIQYF
TRBJ2-1 | TRBV27 | NA | NA | TGTGCCAGCAGTTTATTTCGAACATTTGAGACAGGAGGAGAGCAGTTCTTC | CASSLFRTFETGGEQFF
TRBJ2-1 | TRBV10-2 | NA | TRBD2 | TGCGCCAGCAGTATCGGACTAGCGGCTGAGCAGTTCTTC | CASSIGLAAEQFF
TRBJ2-3 | TRBV10-3 | NA | NA | TGTGCCATCAGGGGGACTCGAGGGTCAGATACGCAGTATTTT | CAIRGTRGSDTQYF
TRBJ2-6 | TRBV5-6 | NA | NA | TGTGCCAGCAGCTTGCGGGTAGCAGGGGCCAACGTCCTGACTTTC | CASSLRVAGANVLTF
TRBJ2-3 | TRBV6-1 | NA | NA | TGTGCCAGCAGTGAAAGGGAGATGTATACGCAGTATTTT | CASSEREMYTQYF
TRBJ1-1 | TRBV5-4 | NA | NA | TGTGCCAGCAGCTTGCTCCAGGGTAGCACTGAAGCTTTCTTT | CASSLLQGSTEAFF
TRBJ2-3 | TRBV19 | NA | TRBD1 | TGTGCCAGTAGTATACCGGGACAGGGAAGTGCAGATACGCAGTATTTT | CASSIPGQGSADTQYF
TRBJ2-1 | TRBV7-9 | NA | TRBD2 | TGTGCCAGCAGCCCCGATGGGGCGGGGGGGCCTCGGGAGCAGTTCTTC | CASSPDGAGGPREQFF
TRBJ1-4 | TRBV2 | NA | NA | TGTGCCAGCAGTGCAGGGGTGGAGGCTAATGAAAAACTGTTTTTT | CASSAGVEANEKLFF
TRBJ2-5 | TRBV7-9 | NA | NA | TGTGCCAGCAGCCCGCGGGGGGGAGGACAGGGAACTCAAGAGACCCAGTACTTC | CASSPRGGGQGTQETQYF
TRBJ2-3 | TRBV6-1 | NA | NA | TGTGCCAGCAGTGAAGGGTTCGGGGGTAGCACAGATACGCAGTATTTT | CASSEGFGGSTDTQYF
TRBJ1-1 | TRBV6-1 | NA | NA | TGTGCCAGCAGCGCCACGTCTTTGGGGAGCACTGAAGCTTTCTTT | CASSATSLGSTEAFF
TRBJ1-1 | TRBV9 | NA | NA | TGTGCCAGCAGCGTAGGACGGGGGAACACTGAAGCTTTCTTT | CASSVGRGNTEAFF
TRBJ2-4 | TRBV6-7 | NA | TRBD1 | TGTGCCAGTTATGGGACAGGGAGGGAGCACTTC | CASYGTGREHF
TRBJ1-1 | TRBV6-1 | NA | NA | TGTGCCAGCAGTGTAGGGGCCCCTGAAGCTTTCTTT | CASSVGAPEAFF
TRBJ2-7 | TRBV7-9 | NA | TRBD1 | TGTGCCAGCAGCGGGTGGGGGACAGGGGGTATCTACGAGCAGTACTTC | CASSGWGTGGIYEQYF
TRBJ2-5 | TRBV5-1 | once | NA | TGCGCCAGCGGGCCAGGGGCTCCGCAAGAGACCCAGTACTTC | CASGPGAPQETQYF
TRBJ2-1 | TRBV5-1 | once | TRBD2 | TGCGCCAGCAGCCTTAGCGGGGGCTCCTACAATGAGCAGTTCTTC | CASSLSGGSYNEQFF
TRBJ2-7 | TRBV18 | NA | NA | TGTGCCAGCTCAGGGGGCCGGGACTACGAGCAGTACTTC | CASSGGRDYEQYF
TRBJ2-7 | TRBV5-1 | few | TRBD2 | TGCGCCAGCAGCTTGGGGACTAGAGCCTACGAGCAGTACTTC | CASSLGTRAYEQYF
TRBJ2-7 | TRBV27 | NA | NA | TGTGCCAGCAGCTTCGCGACCGGACACGAGCAGTACTTC | CASSFATGHEQYF
TRBJ2-1 | TRBV7-3 | NA | TRBD2 | TGTGCCAGCAGCTCTAGCGGGGACTCCTACAATGAGCAGTTCTTC | CASSSSGDSYNEQFF
TRBJ2-3 | TRBV5-4 | few | NA | TGTGCCAGCAGCTTGGGGGGGGTTAGCACAGATACGCAGTATTTT | CASSLGGVSTDTQYF
TRBJ1-6 | TRBV2 | NA | NA | TGTGCCAGCAGTGCGACAGGTAGCTCCTATAATTCACCCCTCCACTTT | CASSATGSSYNSPLHF
TRBJ2-7 | TRBV12-5 | NA | NA | TGTGCTAGTGCCGAACCAGGGATTGGCGAGCAGTACTTC | CASAEPGIGEQYF